Below are 8 T cell receptor beta chains sequenced from a single sample in a study of T cell repertoires in cytomegalovirus infection. In TCRdb, the reads were re-called with MiXCR into one record per CDR3 protein. The sample lists about 260,000 distinct CDR3 sequences, roughly an eighth occurring once. The source material was PBMCs. The receptor set was obtained from a human donor in good health (CMV status not recorded). Some clones in this sample may be carry-over from other donors' samples.

Worth noting for this clonotype: Compared with germline, one end of the junction differs, possibly owing to a read error. The rearrangement uses TRBV4-1 and TRBJ1-4, with D perhaps matching TRBD1 (6 bases). Looked up from germline, CDR1 is MGHRA and CDR2 is YSYEKL. The CDR3 is made up of 16 amino acids. The DNA of the CDR3 is TGTGCCAGCAGCCAATCTCGGGAGGGGGGTAATGAAAAACTGTTTTTT. It specifies CASSQSREGGNEKLFF.

This clonotype was counted at least ten times. The V gene is TRBV7-9, the J gene TRBJ2-6; D is unclear. Germline V gene data show CDR1 as SEHNR and CDR2 as FQNEAQ (reference sequence). CDR3 size: 15 residues. Trimming cost V 3 bases and J 3 bases, with 9 bases left between them. Here the CDR3 DNA reads TGTGCCAGCAGCTTTTCCGGTTTTGGGGCCAACGTCCTGACTTTC. This encodes CASSFSGFGANVLTF.

This clonotype was seen at least ten times. The chain couples TRBV7-3 to TRBJ2-3; 16 positions match TRBD2. J lost 6 bases, V lost 0 bases, and 3 bases had no gene match. Germline V lookup: CDR1 SGHTA, CDR2 FQGTGA. The CDR3 sequence is 17 residues long. CDR3 bases: TGTGCCAGCAGCTTAACCGGGACTAGCGGGAGGGGGGATACGCAGTATTTT. Amino acid sequence: CASSLTGTSGRGDTQYF.

This clonotype was seen a few times. The chain has TRBV7-3 and TRBJ2-1; D unclear. CDR3 size: 13 residues. The V and J ends lost 6 bases and 6 bases respectively, with 12 bases between them. Germline loops: CDR1 SGHTA, CDR2 FQGTGA. CDR3 nucleotide sequence: TGTGCCAGCAGATCGGAAGCGTCCAATGAGCAGTTCTTC. Its protein is CASRSEASNEQFF.

This clonotype was found many times. The J gene is TRBJ2-3, the V gene TRBV6-6; TRBD2 matches at 11 bases. The germline V gene has CDR1 MNHNY and CDR2 SVGAGI (reference sequence). Germline trimming cut 9 bases from V and 3 bases from J; bases unmatched to any gene: 5. This CDR3 has 14 amino acids. CDR3 sequence: CASLLAGGTDTQYF. DNA of the CDR3: TGTGCCAGTCTCCTAGCGGGGGGTACAGATACGCAGTATTTT.

This clonotype was counted many times. The rearrangement links TRBV7-3 to TRBJ2-7, with D possibly being TRBD1 or TRBD2 (5 bases each). The CDR3 runs to 13 residues. Trimming stripped 5 bases from V and 1 base from J, with 9 bases between. The germline V gene encodes CDR1 SGHTA and CDR2 FQGTGA. The CDR3 DNA reads as TGTGCCAGCAGCCGGGGACCTTCCTACGAGCAGTACTTC. This codes for CASSRGPSYEQYF.

This clonotype has at least ten counts. The V and J genes are TRBV20-1 and TRBJ2-2, with 9 bases lining up with TRBD2. CDR1 and CDR2 from the germline V gene are DFQATT and SNEGSKA (reference sequence). Trimming took 0 bases from V and 3 from J; bases not matched to a gene: 2. This CDR3 comprises 15 residues. Written as DNA, the CDR3 is TGCAGTGCTAGAGAGTTAGCGGGGGACACCGGGGAGCTGTTTTTT. This gives the protein CSARELAGDTGELFF.

This clonotype showed up many times. The V gene is TRBV10-3, the J gene TRBJ2-2, with D possibly TRBD1 on 6 matching bases. Germline-derived CDR1 and CDR2 are ENHRY and SYGVKD. CDR3 length: 17 amino acids. V was clipped by 6 bases and J by 0 bases, with 17 bases between them. The CDR3 nucleotides are TGTGCCATCAGCCGCCGTCCGGGACAAGCGAACACCGGGGAGCTGTTTTTT. This encodes CAISRRPGQANTGELFF.